These 6 T cell receptor beta chains were all obtained from the same sample, sequenced in a study of regulatory T cells in long-lasting Graves disease. To make TCR beta libraries, researchers used iRepertoire HTBI primers and Arm-PCR of CDR3 regions. TCRdb itself ran the multiplex PCR reads through MiXCR, one entry per CDR3 protein. The sample includes roughly 400,000 distinct CDR3 sequences, roughly a fifth seen only once; the top ten take 13% to 15%. Noted time point: persistent/refractory GD, antithyroid drugs over 5 years with positive TRAb. With RNA extracted from PBMCs as input, the TCR library was made. This material consisted of peripheral blood mononuclear cells (PBMCs), taken when the disease was refractory, from a patient treated with antithyroid drugs. The receptors stem from a female donor with Graves disease.

The chain has TRBV3-1 and TRBJ2-7; D tentatively reads TRBD1 or TRBD2 (5 bases each). CDR1 LGHDT and CDR2 YNNKEL come from the germline V gene (reference sequence). The V gene lost 0 bases and the J gene lost 4 bases, with 10 bases spanning the gap. The CDR3 length is 14 residues. The CDR3 bases are TGTGCCAGCAGCCAAGATAAGGGGACGTACGAGCAGTACTTC. It yields the protein CASSQDKGTYEQYF.

This clonotype has at least ten counts. The genes are TRBV27 and TRBJ2-5, with TRBD1 matching 11 bases. Per germline, CDR1 MNHEY and CDR2 SMNVEV (reference sequence). This CDR3 is 15 amino acids long. V lost 2 bases to trimming and J lost 7 bases; unmatched junction nucleotides: 6. The CDR3 sequence is CASSLGTGGFGTQYF. CDR3 sequence (DNA): TGTGCCAGCAGTTTAGGGACAGGGGGTTTCGGGACCCAGTACTTC.

This clonotype was seen a few times. The rearrangement links TRBV5-8 to TRBJ1-2; 7 nucleotides line up with TRBD1. V lost 1 base and J lost 5; bases outside the gene matches: 8. The germline V gene has CDR1 SGHTS and CDR2 YDEGEE. The length of the CDR3 is 15 residues. As DNA, the CDR3 is TGTGCCAGCAGCTTGCGGGCAGGGGGTGCATATGGCTACACCTTC. This gives the protein CASSLRAGGAYGYTF.

V gene TRBV11-2 combines with J gene TRBJ2-7; perhaps D is TRBD1 or TRBD2 (5 bases each). The germline V gene encodes CDR1 SGHAT and CDR2 FQNNGV. The CDR3 has 21 residues. V lost 4 bases and J lost 3, with 34 bases in between. CDR3 nucleotide sequence: TGTGCCAGCAGCTCTCCCGGTAAAACAGGAGGTCCTGGGGCCTGGGACTACGAGCAGTACTTC. Translating it yields CASSSPGKTGGPGAWDYEQYF. Looking up the rest from reference TRBV11-2 and TRBJ2-7 gives the full variable domain: EAGVAQSPRYKIIEKRQSVAFWCNPISGHATLYWYQQILGQGPKLLIQFQNNGVVDDSQLPKDRFSAERLKGVDSTLKIQPAKLEDSAVYLCASSSPGKTGGPGAWDYEQYFGPGTRLTVT.

This sequence joins TRBV28 and TRBJ2-1, with D tentatively TRBD1 (6 bases). The V and J ends lost 2 bases and 5 bases respectively, with 10 bases between them. CDR1 is MDHEN and CDR2 is SYDVKM in the germline V gene. The CDR3 runs to 14 residues. DNA of the CDR3: TGTGCCAGCAGTTTAGTTCAGGGGAACAATGAGCAGTTCTTC. Encoded protein: CASSLVQGNNEQFF.

The genes are TRBV6-2 or TRBV6-3 and TRBJ2-2; D is possibly TRBD2 (5 bases). The CDR3 is 15 amino acids. With 5 bases removed from V and 7 bases from J, the gap between germline ends came to 17 bases. Per the germline V gene, CDR1 is MNHEY and CDR2 is SVGEGT. CDR3 nucleotide sequence: TGTGCCAGCAGTCCAGGTGCGGGTGGCGGCGGGGAGCTGTTTTTT. Translating it yields CASSPGAGGGGELFF.